This T cell receptor (beta chain) originates from a study of T cell repertoires in cytomegalovirus infection. Study in general: HLA-C-restricted CMV epitopes, recently identified, and well-studied HLA-B-restricted ones were used by the study. Carrying CMV and the relevant HLA type showed in public TCR beta signatures. Findings and limits, study-wide: Carriers of CMV plus the relevant HLA were identified by cumulative public TCR beta family frequency. CMV-specific TCR beta clonotypes restricted by HLA-C were the ones dominating the ex vivo response.

In TCRdb, the reads were re-called with MiXCR into one record per CDR3 protein. The repertoire holds some 270,000 distinct CDR3 sequences, with approximately 22% as singletons. This clonotype was detected many times. Its antigen is unknown. This specimen was cultured PBMCs, taken from culture after CMV antigen stimulation. The sequence derives from a human donor in good health (CMV status not recorded). Some clones in this sample may be carry-over from other donors' samples.

The CDR3 spells CASSLGQGSASANVLTF. The CDR3 DNA sequence: TGTGCCAGCAGCTTAGGGCAGGGATCCGCTTCGGCCAACGTCCTGACTTTC. This chain joins TRBV7-3 and TRBJ2-6, with a possible D match to TRBD1 (5 bases). Trimming removed 2 bases at V and 6 bases at J, with 17 bases between. CDR1 is SGHTA, CDR2 FQGTGA, per germline. CDR3 length equals 17 residues.